This T cell receptor beta chain originates from a study of blood T cell repertoires in COVID-19. About the study: Donors in the United States, Italy and Spain gave samples during acute or convalescent COVID-19. T cells, B-cell-depleted T cells, or PBMCs provided the cDNA or gDNA that served as material.

This clone was counted once. Original processing methods: Estimated nucleated cell counts came from reference gene primer amplification. The table came from immunoSEQ multiplex PCR; TCRdb's copy has only in-frame clones and leaves some out. V and J calls plus clone size are reproduced from that table; the DNA served to infer D and trimming. The sample contains 200,000 to 300,000 clones, approximately 80% of which appear only once. With 1 base removed from V and 0 bases from J, the gap between germline ends came to 7 bases. The germline gives CDR1 SGHVS, CDR2 FNYEAQ. This CDR3 is 15 amino acids long. The clonotype originates from a human donor in a cohort sampled during active COVID-19. Sequenced sample: peripheral blood. The chain carries TRBV7-6 and TRBJ1-5; D call uncertain. This chain's CDR3 is CASSLGDFSNQPQHF. The CDR3 region has the DNA TGTGCCAGCAGCTTAGGAGATTTTAGCAATCAGCCCCAGCATTTT.